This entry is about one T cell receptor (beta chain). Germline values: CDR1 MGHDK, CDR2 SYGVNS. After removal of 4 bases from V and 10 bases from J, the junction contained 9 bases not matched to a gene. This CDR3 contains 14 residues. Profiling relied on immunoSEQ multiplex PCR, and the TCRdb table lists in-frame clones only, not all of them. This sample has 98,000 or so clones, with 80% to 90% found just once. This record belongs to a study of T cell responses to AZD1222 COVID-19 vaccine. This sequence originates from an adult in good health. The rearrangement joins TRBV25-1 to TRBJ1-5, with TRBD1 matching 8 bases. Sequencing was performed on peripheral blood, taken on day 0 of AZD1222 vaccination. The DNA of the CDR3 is TGTGCCAGCAGTGCGGACAGGGAAGAGGTTCCCCAGCATTTT. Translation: CASSADREEVPQHF. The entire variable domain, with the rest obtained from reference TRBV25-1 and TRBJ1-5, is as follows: EADIYQTPRYLVIGTGKKITLECSQTMGHDKMYWYQQDPGMELHLIHYSYGVNSTEKGDLSSESTVSRIRTEHFPLTLESARPSHTSQYLCASSADREEVPQHFGDGTRLSIL.